The 27 T cell receptor beta chains below come from one sample, sequenced in a study of response to subunit inactivated influenza vaccine. MiXCR, run by TCRdb on the RT-PCR reads, gives a single entry per CDR3 protein. The sample has some 570,000 distinct CDR3 sequences, approximately 11% seen once. This same sample was also taken into another study, of T cells expressing NK-cell markers. As that report states: Making the TCR beta cDNA relied on 5'RACE template switching with UMIs.

Sequenced here: PBMCs from blood, sampled on the day of vaccination. The receptors here all came from a man in his forties or fifties who received an inactivated influenza vaccine.

This clonotype was observed a few times. The chain employs TRBV10-3 and TRBJ2-5, with no clear D. This CDR3 has 13 residues. Germline V gene sequence: CDR1 ENHRY, CDR2 SYGVKD. Trimming removed 4 bases from V and 1 base from J, with 7 bases in between. CDR3 amino acids: CAISVKPQETQYF. CDR3 bases: TGTGCCATCAGTGTAAAGCCCCAAGAGACCCAGTACTTC.

This clonotype was seen more than once but under ten times. The chain has TRBV29-1 and TRBJ1-2, with TRBD1 as a possible D gene (6 bases). The V end was cut by 7 bases, the J end by 4 bases, with 10 bases between. Germline-derived CDR1 and CDR2 are SQVTM and ANQGSEA. The length of the CDR3 is 11 residues. The CDR3 is CSGRGLYGYTF. CDR3 in DNA: TGCAGCGGCCGGGGGCTCTATGGCTACACCTTC.

The rearrangement joins TRBV6-2 or TRBV6-3 to TRBJ2-7; 10 bases align to TRBD2. Germline-derived CDR1 and CDR2 are MNHEY and SVGEGT. This CDR3 is 15 amino acids long. After removal of 2 bases from V and 6 bases from J, the junction contained 7 bases not matched to a gene. The CDR3 DNA sequence: TGTGCCAGCAGTTACGATATAGCGGGAGGAAGCGAGCAGTACTTC. It encodes CASSYDIAGGSEQYF.

This chain links TRBV29-1 with TRBJ2-7, with a possible D match to TRBD1 (6 bases). Germline-derived CDR1 and CDR2 are SQVTM and ANQGSEA. The V and J ends lost 6 bases and 0 bases respectively, with 12 bases between them. This CDR3 comprises 13 residues. Here the CDR3 reads CSVRGQLSYEQYF. CDR3 nucleotides: TGCAGCGTCCGAGGACAGCTCTCCTACGAGCAGTACTTC.

There are a few counts of this clonotype. The chain has TRBV4-2 and TRBJ2-1; 7 bases are a match to TRBD2. Trimming took 1 base from V and 7 from J; bases not matched to a gene: 4. The germline gives CDR1 LGHNA, CDR2 YNFKEQ. This CDR3 is built from 14 residues. The CDR3 DNA reads TGTGCCAGCAGCCAAGGCGGGAGTCGGAATGAGCAGTTCTTC. Residues: CASSQGGSRNEQFF.

This clonotype was detected a few times. This chain uses TRBV7-8 with TRBJ2-1, with TRBD2 matching 7 bases. The CDR3 is made up of 15 amino acids. Trimming at V came to 7 bases and at J to 0 bases, leaving 6 bases not matched to a gene. CDR1 is SGHVS and CDR2 is FQNEAQ in the germline V gene. The CDR3 reads CASKRGGSSYNEQFF. CDR3 nucleotides: TGTGCCAGCAAAAGGGGCGGGAGCTCCTACAATGAGCAGTTCTTC. Full variable domain (outside the CDR3, taken from reference TRBV7-8 and TRBJ2-1): GAGVSQSPRYKVAKRGQDVALRCDPISGHVSLFWYQQALGQGPEFLTYFQNEAQLDKSGLPSDRFFAERPEGSVSTLKIQRTQQEDSAVYLCASKRGGSSYNEQFFGPGTRLTVL.

This clonotype was counted only a few times. The V and J genes are TRBV12-3 or TRBV12-4 and TRBJ2-7; 14 bases match TRBD2. The junction had 3 bases not matched to a gene; V was cut back by 4 bases and J by 4 bases. This CDR3 spans 15 amino acids. CDR3 bases: TGTGCCAGCAGTTCCGGGACTAGCGGGAGATACGAGCAGTACTTC. Amino acids: CASSSGTSGRYEQYF.

The chain employs TRBV27 and TRBJ2-1; possible D gene TRBD1, 5 bases. The CDR3 has 17 residues. With 4 bases removed from V and 4 bases from J, the gap between germline ends came to 20 bases. Germline CDR1 and CDR2: MNHEY and SMNVEV (reference sequence). The CDR3 loop is CASSSRGQGRPYNEQFF. The DNA of the CDR3 is TGTGCCAGCAGTTCCCGTGGGCAGGGCCGACCGTACAATGAGCAGTTCTTC.

The CDR3 nucleotides are TGCGCCAGCAGCCAAGTTGACGGGGACAACGAGCAGTACTTC. This codes for CASSQVDGDNEQYF. The chain is built from TRBV4-1 and TRBJ2-7; a possible D gene is TRBD1 (6 bases). The CDR3 consists of 14 residues. Trimming took off 1 base at V and 5 bases at J, with 12 bases between the two ends. The germline V gene encodes CDR1 MGHRA and CDR2 YSYEKL.

There are a few counts of this clonotype. The chain combines TRBV20-1 with TRBJ2-7; no reliable D call. CDR3 length equals 12 residues. V gave up 2 bases and J gave up 2 bases, with 7 bases separating them. Per the germline V gene, CDR1 is DFQATT and CDR2 is SNEGSKA (reference sequence). CDR3 region: CSARMRTYEQYF. CDR3 bases: TGCAGTGCTAGAATGAGAACCTACGAGCAGTACTTC.

This clonotype occurred a few times. This chain uses TRBV20-1 with TRBJ2-2, with 10 bases identical to TRBD2. Germline V CDR1 and CDR2: DFQATT, SNEGSKA (reference sequence). The CDR3 sequence is 14 residues long. The trim removed 0 bases at V and 7 bases at J, leaving 2 bases unmatched. In DNA form, the CDR3 reads TGCAGTGCTAGAGAGTGGACTAGCGGCGGGGAGCTGTTTTTT. Residues: CSAREWTSGGELFF.

This clonotype was observed a handful of times. The chain is built from TRBV9 and TRBJ2-3; D may correspond to TRBD1 or TRBD2 (6 bases each). This CDR3 spans 16 amino acids. V gave up 2 bases and J gave up 4 bases, with 17 bases separating them. CDR1 and CDR2 from the germline V gene are SGDLS and YYNGEE. In DNA form, the CDR3 reads TGTGCCAGCAGCGTCAGATGGGACAAGCGGGCAGATACGCAGTATTTT. Its protein is CASSVRWDKRADTQYF. Drawing the rest from reference TRBV9 and TRBJ2-3, the complete variable domain is DSGVTQTPKHLITATGQRVTLRCSPRSGDLSVYWYQQSLDQGLQFLIQYYNGEERAKGNILERFSAQQFPDLHSELNLSSLELGDSALYFCASSVRWDKRADTQYFGPGTRLTVL.

This chain connects TRBV2 to TRBJ1-4; tentatively, D is TRBD1 (6 bases). This CDR3 is 15 amino acids long. Trimming cost V 10 bases and J 5 bases, with 20 bases left between them. The germline V gene encodes CDR1 SNHLY and CDR2 FYNNEI. The CDR3 protein is CATSPLTGENEKLFF. The CDR3 region has the DNA TGTGCCACTAGTCCGCTGACAGGCGAGAATGAAAAACTGTTTTTT.

This clonotype was seen a few times. V usage is TRBV15 and J usage is TRBJ2-3, with TRBD2 matching over 8 bases. CDR3 length: 17 amino acids. With V trimmed by 0 bases and J by 5 bases, 10 bases remained unmatched. The germline V gene has CDR1 LNHNV and CDR2 YYDKDF (reference sequence). In nucleotides, the CDR3 is TGTGCCACCAGCAGAGATGGTTCGGGAGGGCCAAAAGATACGCAGTATTTT. Amino acid sequence: CATSRDGSGGPKDTQYF.

This clonotype was detected only a few times. The V call is TRBV5-1, the J call TRBJ2-5, with no clear D. The V gene's germline CDR1 is SGHRS and CDR2 YFSETQ. The CDR3 length is 13 residues. Trimming cost V 7 bases and J 5 bases, with 15 bases left between them. The CDR3 sequence is CASATYNGETQYF. The CDR3 DNA reads as TGCGCCAGCGCCACTTACAACGGGGAGACCCAGTACTTC.

This clonotype has more than one count but fewer than ten. V gene TRBV9 combines with J gene TRBJ2-1, with D perhaps matching TRBD1 (5 bases). Trimming removed 0 bases at V and 9 bases at J, with 13 bases between. This CDR3 spans 14 amino acids. Germline CDR1 reads SGDLS; CDR2 reads YYNGEE. The CDR3 region has the DNA TGTGCCAGCAGCGTAGCTGTGTCAGGGATTGAGCAGTTCTTC. Protein sequence: CASSVAVSGIEQFF.

The chain carries TRBV20-1 and TRBJ2-7; TRBD1 agrees at 12 bases. V was pared by 6 bases and J by 3 bases, with 3 bases of the junction left unmatched. Looked up from germline, CDR1 is DFQATT and CDR2 is SNEGSKA (reference sequence). The CDR3 spans 13 residues. The CDR3 spells CSAWDRGHYEQYF. Written as DNA, the CDR3 is TGCAGTGCCTGGGACAGGGGGCACTACGAGCAGTACTTC.

In this sample, this clonotype turned up a few times. The V call is TRBV9, the J call TRBJ2-1; D is unclear. CDR3 length equals 14 residues. Looked up from germline, CDR1 is SGDLS and CDR2 is YYNGEE. V lost 3 bases, J lost 4 bases, and 11 bases lay in between. The CDR3 sequence is CASSDYTGYNEQFF. Here the CDR3 DNA reads TGTGCCAGCAGCGATTATACCGGGTACAATGAGCAGTTCTTC.

The chain combines TRBV4-3 with TRBJ2-7; 9 bases line up with TRBD1. The trim removed 0 bases at V and 5 bases at J, leaving 8 bases unmatched. CDR1 and CDR2 (germline): LGHNA, YSLEER. The CDR3 sequence is 16 residues long. CDR3 loop: CASSQDPRDRADEQYF. As DNA, the CDR3 is TGCGCCAGCAGCCAAGATCCCCGGGACAGGGCGGACGAGCAGTACTTC.

The rearrangement uses TRBV20-1 and TRBJ2-7; D possibly corresponds to TRBD2 (5 bases). The CDR3 length is 13 residues. The V gene lost 6 bases and the J gene lost 2 bases, with 14 bases spanning the gap. The germline V gene has CDR1 DFQATT and CDR2 SNEGSKA (reference sequence). The CDR3 nucleotides read TGCAGTGCCTCTTCGGACTCCCCCTACGAGCAGTACTTC. Its translation: CSASSDSPYEQYF.

As to this clonotype: This may stem from a read error, because a much larger clone lies one nucleotide away. The chain is built from TRBV5-1 and TRBJ1-4, with 8 bases lining up with TRBD1. The CDR3 has 16 amino acids. Germline V gene lookup returns CDR1 SGHRS and CDR2 YFSETQ. V lost 4 bases and J lost 3; bases outside the gene matches: 8. This chain's CDR3 is CASSQLAGQANEKLFF. In DNA, the CDR3 is TGCGCCAGCAGCCAACTCGCGGGACAGGCTAATGAAAAACTGTTTTTT.

The chain has TRBV6-6 and TRBJ2-7; D may be TRBD1 or TRBD2 (5 bases each). This CDR3 region has 13 residues. The germline CDR1 and CDR2 sequences are MNHNY and SVGAGI (reference sequence). Trimming cost V 6 bases and J 5 bases, with 14 bases left between them. The chain's CDR3 is CASSEARGDEQYF. For the CDR3, the DNA is TGTGCCAGCAGCGAGGCGAGGGGAGACGAGCAGTACTTC.

V and J are TRBV5-1 and TRBJ2-1; D not certain. The CDR3 loop spans 17 amino acids. The germline V gene has CDR1 SGHRS and CDR2 YFSETQ. V was pared by 4 bases and J by 0 bases, with 17 bases between. The CDR3 reads CASSPDGSPSSYNEQFF. The CDR3 DNA sequence: TGCGCCAGCAGCCCGGATGGCTCCCCGAGCTCCTACAATGAGCAGTTCTTC.

The chain is built from TRBV24-1 and TRBJ2-2, with D perhaps TRBD1 (5 bases). Germline-derived CDR1 and CDR2 are KGHDR and SFDVKD. This CDR3 comprises 15 residues. Trimming took off 2 bases at V and 5 bases at J, with 11 bases between the two ends. The CDR3 region has the DNA TGTGCCACCAGTGATTCATCAAGGGGAACCGGGGAGCTGTTTTTT. Translation: CATSDSSRGTGELFF.

Ten or more counts support this clonotype. CDR3 nucleotide sequence: TGCAGCGTTCAGGGGAGCGAGTCGTTCACTGAAGCTTTCTTT. Protein sequence: CSVQGSESFTEAFF. The V call is TRBV29-1, the J call TRBJ1-1, with a weak D call TRBD1 (6 bases). The CDR3 loop spans 14 amino acids. Germline CDR1 reads SQVTM; CDR2 reads ANQGSEA. V shed 5 bases and J shed 4 bases, with 17 bases lying between them.

The table lists this clonotype with a few counts. This rearrangement joins TRBV6-1 to TRBJ2-1; maybe TRBD2 (5 bases). Trimming removed 9 bases at V and 0 bases at J, with 12 bases between. Germline loops: CDR1 MNHNS, CDR2 SASEGT. The CDR3 sequence is 14 residues long. The CDR3: CASWASGSYNEQFF. The CDR3 nucleotides are TGTGCCAGTTGGGCCAGCGGCTCCTACAATGAGCAGTTCTTC.

The CDR3 DNA reads TGTGCCAGCAGCTCGGGACAGGGGCGGGGGCAAGAGACCCAGTACTTC. Protein: CASSSGQGRGQETQYF. The chain combines TRBV7-8 with TRBJ2-5; TRBD1 aligns across 10 bases. V shed 4 bases and J 2 bases; nucleotides not matched to a gene: 7. CDR1 and CDR2 from the germline V gene are SGHVS and FQNEAQ. The CDR3 consists of 16 residues.